These 28 T cell receptor beta chains came from one sample sequenced in a study of PD-L1 blockade in urothelial cancer. The repertoire was sequenced with immunoSEQ multiplex PCR; TCRdb's copy has only in-frame clones and lacks some. The table includes tens of thousands of clones, roughly 82% detected once. Sequencing was performed on PBMCs, taken around atezolizumab (anti-PD-L1) treatment. Source of these receptors: a man in his 70s with urothelial cancer.

The rearrangement uses TRBV7-9 and TRBJ2-7, with TRBD1 matching over 7 bases. CDR3 length: 15 amino acids. The V and J ends lost 3 bases and 5 bases, in that order; junction bases with no gene match: 10. Germline V gene data show CDR1 as SEHNR and CDR2 as FQNEAQ (reference sequence). Here the CDR3 reads CASSFPQGLLNEQYF. CDR3 sequence (DNA): TGTGCCAGCAGCTTTCCACAGGGGTTACTCAACGAGCAGTACTTC.

J is TRBJ1-2 and V is TRBV10-1; D is possibly TRBD1 (6 bases). Germline-derived CDR1 and CDR2 are WNHNN and SYGVQD (reference sequence). CDR3 length: 16 residues. Trimming took off 5 bases at V and 5 bases at J, with 21 bases between the two ends. In DNA form, the CDR3 reads TGCGCCAGCAGTCCTGGGGAGGGGACAAAGACGTATGGCTACACCTTC. Its translation: CASSPGEGTKTYGYTF.

The CDR3 spells CASSFTGNEQFF. Here the CDR3 DNA reads TGTGCCAGCAGCTTCACAGGGAATGAGCAGTTCTTC. V usage is TRBV7-9 and J usage is TRBJ2-1; D perhaps matches TRBD1 (6 bases). Trimming left V 3 bases short and J 7 bases short, with 7 bases between. Looked up from germline, CDR1 is SEHNR and CDR2 is FQNEAQ (reference sequence). This CDR3 comprises 12 residues.

This chain joins TRBV6-5 and TRBJ1-5, with unresolved D. V lost 6 bases to trimming and J lost 3 bases, with 15 bases between them. Germline lookup yields CDR1 MNHEY and CDR2 SVGAGI. The CDR3 runs to 15 residues. The CDR3 DNA follows: TGTGCCAGCAGGCGGGCCAGTGACGACAATCAGCCCCAGCATTTT. As protein: CASRRASDDNQPQHF.

V and J are TRBV11-3 and TRBJ2-7; 7 bases fit TRBD1. V shed 1 base and J 7 bases; nucleotides not matched to a gene: 7. The germline CDR1 and CDR2 sequences are SGHNT and YENEEA. The CDR3 extends over 14 amino acids. This chain's CDR3 is CASSLVYHRGEQYF. For the CDR3, the DNA is TGTGCCAGCAGCTTAGTATATCACAGGGGTGAGCAGTACTTC.

The chain uses TRBV7-6 and TRBJ2-1, with TRBD2 matching over 9 bases. V dropped 1 base and J dropped 5; count of bases not matched to a gene: 3. The CDR3 length is 15 residues. CDR1 SGHVS and CDR2 FNYEAQ come from the germline V gene. The CDR3 here is CASSLGAGGNNEQFF. The CDR3 DNA reads TGTGCCAGCAGCTTAGGGGCGGGAGGGAACAATGAGCAGTTCTTC.

V gene TRBV19 combines with J gene TRBJ1-1; 10 positions match TRBD1. CDR3 length: 17 amino acids. Germline lookup yields CDR1 LNHDA and CDR2 SQIVND (reference sequence). J was trimmed by 6 bases and V by 0 bases; bases with no gene match: 10. The CDR3 protein is CASSIDLWTGGTAEAFF. CDR3 bases: TGTGCCAGTAGTATAGATCTATGGACAGGGGGAACCGCTGAAGCTTTCTTT.

This rearrangement joins TRBV6-6 to TRBJ2-1; D may be TRBD1 (5 bases). The V end lost 5 bases, the J end lost 9 bases, and 11 bases lay between the germline ends. This CDR3 contains 12 residues. Germline V gene data show CDR1 as MNHNY and CDR2 as SVGAGI (reference sequence). The CDR3 DNA reads as TGTGCCAGCAGTCCCCAGCAGGGTGAGCAGTTCTTC. It codes for CASSPQQGEQFF.

The rearrangement joins TRBV25-1 to TRBJ1-1; weak D call: TRBD1 (5 bases). The germline V gene encodes CDR1 MGHDK and CDR2 SYGVNS. Deletions cut 4 bases from V and 4 bases from J, with 13 bases between. The CDR3 extends over 14 amino acids. The CDR3 coding sequence is TGTGCCAGCAGTGCCGACTTAGGGGTCACTGAAGCTTTCTTT. Protein: CASSADLGVTEAFF.

The V call is TRBV6-4, the J call TRBJ2-1, with 8 nucleotides matching TRBD2. V gave up 6 bases and J gave up 4 bases; unmatched junction bases: 8. This CDR3 is 15 amino acids long. Germline CDR1 MRHNA, CDR2 SNTAGT. The CDR3 coding sequence is TGTGCCAGCAGGAGTAGCGGGGCCTCTTACAATGAGCAGTTCTTC. Its translation: CASRSSGASYNEQFF.

V gene TRBV2 combines with J gene TRBJ2-1; tentative D call: TRBD2 (6 bases). Germline-derived CDR1 and CDR2 are SNHLY and FYNNEI. The CDR3 covers 15 residues. Trimming cost V 7 bases and J 2 bases, with 15 bases left between them. The CDR3 DNA reads TGTGCCAGCAACCCCCGCGGGAAGACCTACAATGAGCAGTTCTTC. Its translation: CASNPRGKTYNEQFF.

This sequence joins TRBV5-4 and TRBJ2-5; TRBD1 is a possible D gene (6 bases). CDR1 SGHNT and CDR2 YYREEE come from the germline V gene (reference sequence). This CDR3 comprises 15 residues. The V end lost 3 bases, the J end lost 0 bases, and 12 bases lay between the germline ends. CDR3 sequence (DNA): TGTGCCAGCAGCTCCAAGGCAGGGGACCAAGAGACCCAGTACTTC. Protein sequence: CASSSKAGDQETQYF.

The chain joins TRBV5-4 to TRBJ2-3; 11 bases fit TRBD2. Trimming removed 2 bases from V and 5 bases from J; junction bases left unmatched: 4. This CDR3 contains 15 residues. Germline CDR1 and CDR2: SGHNT and YYREEE (reference sequence). The CDR3 nucleotides are TGTGCCAGCAGCTTTAGCGGGGGGGCAGGAGATACGCAGTATTTT. Translated, it gives CASSFSGGAGDTQYF. The full variable domain, its missing parts supplied by reference TRBV5-4 and TRBJ2-3, is ETGVTQSPTHLIKTRGQQVTLRCSSQSGHNTVSWYQQALGQGPQFIFQYYREEENGRGNFPPRFSGLQFPNYSSELNVNALELDDSALYLCASSFSGGAGDTQYFGPGTRLTVL.

This clone was counted a few times. V gene TRBV5-4 combines with J gene TRBJ1-1; tentatively, D is TRBD1 (6 bases). The CDR3 has 15 residues. Germline V gene data show CDR1 as SGHNT and CDR2 as YYREEE (reference sequence). V was clipped by 1 base and J by 3 bases, with 13 bases between them. The DNA for the CDR3 is TGTGCCAGCAGCTTGCCGGACAGAGAGCACACTGAAGCTTTCTTT. It specifies CASSLPDREHTEAFF.

The sample holds a few counts of this clone. The chain carries TRBV7-9 and TRBJ2-4; 7 nucleotides agree with TRBD2. V was clipped by 1 base and J by 7 bases; unmatched bases: 16. CDR1 is SEHNR, CDR2 FQNEAQ, per germline (reference sequence). The length of the CDR3 is 18 residues. The CDR3 loop reads CASSLGVGASGPGNIQYF. Written as DNA, the CDR3 is TGTGCCAGCAGCTTAGGCGTCGGGGCTAGCGGTCCGGGGAACATTCAGTACTTC.

The rearrangement uses TRBV29-1 and TRBJ2-2; 9 bases match TRBD1. Germline CDR1 is SQVTM and CDR2 is ANQGSEA. This CDR3 is built from 14 residues. Losses at the gene ends were 6 bases for V and 7 bases for J; bases not matched to a gene: 9. The CDR3 DNA reads as TGCAGCGTCCAACAGGGGGCGACGGGCGGGGAGCTGTTTTTT. This gives the protein CSVQQGATGGELFF.

The chain is built from TRBV7-2 and TRBJ1-1, with a tentative D call TRBD1 (6 bases). CDR1 SGHTA and CDR2 FQGNSA come from the germline V gene. The CDR3 sequence is 15 residues long. The germline V and J ends were trimmed by 0 bases and 5 bases, with 13 bases remaining between them. The CDR3 DNA is TGTGCCAGCAGCTTAGCGGGGGCAGGGCGGACTGAAGCTTTCTTT. It yields the protein CASSLAGAGRTEAFF.

The chain has TRBV5-6 and TRBJ2-1; 8 bases line up with TRBD1. The CDR3 sequence is 13 residues long. Per germline, CDR1 SGHDT and CDR2 YYEEEE. V shed 4 bases and J 8 bases; nucleotides not matched to a gene: 5. Here the CDR3 DNA reads TGTGCCAGCAGCACCACAGGGGGGCATGAGCAGTTCTTC. It specifies CASSTTGGHEQFF.

This clone was detected once. This chain links TRBV5-4 with TRBJ2-7; 8 nucleotides agree with TRBD1. Germline values: CDR1 SGHNT, CDR2 YYREEE (reference sequence). V shed 4 bases and J 3 bases; nucleotides not matched to a gene: 6. This CDR3 spans 14 amino acids. This CDR3 reads CASSPPGQVYEQYF. The CDR3 DNA follows: TGTGCCAGCAGCCCGCCGGGACAGGTCTACGAGCAGTACTTC.

The chain recombines TRBV5-4 with TRBJ2-2; D is perhaps TRBD1 (6 bases). Trimming pared 4 bases from V and 1 base from J, leaving 11 bases between. From germline, CDR1 is SGHNT and CDR2 YYREEE (reference sequence). The CDR3 is 15 residues long. The CDR3 here is CASSPDSLNTGELFF. DNA for the CDR3: TGTGCCAGCAGCCCGGACAGTCTGAACACCGGGGAGCTGTTTTTT.

The chain joins TRBV11-3 to TRBJ2-7, with D possibly TRBD2 on 5 matching bases. Germline V gene data show CDR1 as SGHNT and CDR2 as YENEEA. The CDR3 is 14 residues long. V lost 6 bases and J 7 bases, leaving 19 bases between the germline ends. This CDR3 is CASSFVTPSGEQYF. The CDR3 nucleotides read TGTGCCAGCAGTTTCGTCACCCCGTCGGGGGAGCAGTACTTC.

The V call is TRBV7-9, the J call TRBJ2-1; no reliable D call. The CDR3 totals 13 residues. Germline CDR1 is SEHNR and CDR2 is FQNEAQ (reference sequence). V was pared by 1 base and J by 5 bases, with 6 bases between. This CDR3 reads CASSLDADNEQFF. The CDR3 coding sequence is TGTGCCAGCAGCTTAGACGCGGACAATGAGCAGTTCTTC. Variable domain in full (rest from reference TRBV7-9 and TRBJ2-1): DTGVSQNPRHKITKRGQNVTFRCDPISEHNRLYWYRQTLGQGPEFLTYFQNEAQLEKSRLLSDRFSAERPKGSFSTLEIQRTEQGDSAMYLCASSLDADNEQFFGPGTRLTVL.

V and J are TRBV29-1 and TRBJ2-7; D perhaps matches TRBD1 (5 bases). There are 14 residues in the CDR3. Germline-derived CDR1 and CDR2 are SQVTM and ANQGSEA. V lost 4 bases and J lost 3, with 16 bases in between. The CDR3 protein is CSVGEPGHFYEQYF. In DNA form, the CDR3 reads TGCAGCGTTGGAGAACCAGGACATTTCTACGAGCAGTACTTC.

The V call is TRBV11-2, the J call TRBJ1-2; the match to TRBD1 covers 7 bases. V trimming: 5 bases; J trimming: 4 bases; junction bases outside the gene matches: 7. The CDR3 extends over 14 amino acids. Germline V gene sequence: CDR1 SGHAT, CDR2 FQNNGV. The CDR3 sequence: CASSPDRITYGYTF. The CDR3 region has the DNA TGTGCCAGCAGCCCGGACAGGATTACCTATGGCTACACCTTC.

This chain joins TRBV11-2 and TRBJ1-1, with no clear D. CDR1 is SGHAT and CDR2 is FQNNGV in the germline V gene. V gave up 6 bases and J gave up 4 bases, with 12 bases separating them. The CDR3 spans 13 residues. CDR3 DNA: TGTGCCAGCAGTCTTGGACGGGGCACTGAAGCTTTCTTT. Protein sequence: CASSLGRGTEAFF.

There are a few counts of this clone. The chain joins TRBV19 to TRBJ2-1, with 8 nucleotides matching TRBD2. V trimming: 5 bases; J trimming: 2 bases; junction bases outside the gene matches: 8. The germline V gene encodes CDR1 LNHDA and CDR2 SQIVND (reference sequence). The CDR3 consists of 16 residues. DNA of the CDR3: TGTGCCAGTAGTCCCCCCCGAGCGGGAGCCTACAATGAGCAGTTCTTC. It yields the protein CASSPPRAGAYNEQFF.

This clone occurred a few times. The CDR3: CASSQEGAGSTTEAFF. The CDR3 nucleotides read TGTGCCAGCAGCCAAGAAGGGGCAGGGTCCACCACTGAAGCTTTCTTT. This chain links TRBV4-2 with TRBJ1-1; maybe TRBD1 (5 bases). Germline lookup yields CDR1 LGHNA and CDR2 YNFKEQ. The CDR3 is 16 residues long. V dropped 0 bases and J dropped 4 bases, with 15 bases sitting between them.

V is TRBV7-2 and J is TRBJ2-7; TRBD2 matches 7 bases. Germline CDR1 is SGHTA and CDR2 is FQGNSA. The CDR3 runs to 15 residues. With 3 bases clipped from V and 5 bases from J, the junction kept 10 bases outside the gene matches. The CDR3 bases are TGTGCCAGCAGCTTGGATTGGACTAGATCCGACGAGCAGTACTTC. It codes for CASSLDWTRSDEQYF.